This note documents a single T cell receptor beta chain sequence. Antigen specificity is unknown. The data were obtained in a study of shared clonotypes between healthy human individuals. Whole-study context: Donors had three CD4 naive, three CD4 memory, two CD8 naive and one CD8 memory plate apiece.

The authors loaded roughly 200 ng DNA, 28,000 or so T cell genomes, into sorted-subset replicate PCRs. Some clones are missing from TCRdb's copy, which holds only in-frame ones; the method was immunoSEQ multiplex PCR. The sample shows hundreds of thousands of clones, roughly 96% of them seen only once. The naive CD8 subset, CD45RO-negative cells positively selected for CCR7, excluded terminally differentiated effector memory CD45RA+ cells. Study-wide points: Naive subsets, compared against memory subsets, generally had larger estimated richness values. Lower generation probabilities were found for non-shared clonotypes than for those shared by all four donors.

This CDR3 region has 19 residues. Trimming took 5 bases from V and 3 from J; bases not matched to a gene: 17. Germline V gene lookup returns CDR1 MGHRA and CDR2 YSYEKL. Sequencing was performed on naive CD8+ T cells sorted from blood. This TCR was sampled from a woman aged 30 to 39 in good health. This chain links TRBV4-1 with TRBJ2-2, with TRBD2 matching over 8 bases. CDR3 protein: CASSSPRGGRRSDTGELFF. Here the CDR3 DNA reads TGCGCCAGCAGCTCCCCCCGGGGCGGGAGGCGGTCGGACACCGGGGAGCTGTTTTTT.